Shown below are 3 T cell receptor beta chains from a single sample sequenced in a study of OX40 agonist ivuxolimab in advanced cancers. The repertoire was sequenced with immunoSEQ multiplex PCR; TCRdb's copy has only in-frame clones and lacks some. The repertoire holds approximately 15,000 clones, about four fifths seen once, with around 12% in the top ten. The sequenced sample was CD4+ or CD8+ T cells sorted from blood, obtained in a trial of the OX40 agonist ivuxolimab. The receptor source for this set is an adult with an advanced solid tumor such as melanoma, head and neck, liver or kidney cancer.

This rearrangement joins TRBV7-6 to TRBJ2-7; TRBD1 aligns across 8 bases. The CDR3 loop spans 15 amino acids. The germline V gene has CDR1 SGHVS and CDR2 FNYEAQ. J gave up 4 bases and V 2 bases, and 7 bases lay outside the gene matches. CDR3 sequence reads: CASSLSPGTGYEQYF. The CDR3 DNA follows: TGTGCCAGCAGCTTAAGTCCGGGGACAGGTTACGAGCAGTACTTC.

The chain employs TRBV28 and TRBJ2-5; 10 bases align to TRBD2. V lost 5 bases to trimming and J lost 4 bases; unmatched junction nucleotides: 7. This CDR3 has 15 residues. Germline V gene lookup returns CDR1 MDHEN and CDR2 SYDVKM. The CDR3 loop is CASSTQAGGRETQYF. CDR3 bases: TGTGCCAGCAGTACCCAAGCGGGAGGGAGAGAGACCCAGTACTTC.

V gene TRBV7-6 combines with J gene TRBJ2-7, with D possibly matching TRBD2 (5 bases). The CDR3 totals 13 residues. The germline V gene has CDR1 SGHVS and CDR2 FNYEAQ. V was shortened by 5 bases and J by 6 bases, with 14 bases between the two germline ends. The CDR3 DNA is TGTGCCAGCAGCCCAGGCGGGTTCGGCGAGCAGTACTTC. It specifies CASSPGGFGEQYF.